This T cell receptor beta chain was recovered during a study of blood T cells in healthy people across ages. Notes on the study in general: Fewer expanded clones and more diversity marked long-lived versus aged donors. The authors considered diversity estimates from one million T cells to be underestimates. Per-million-T-cell TCR beta diversity fell roughly linearly with age.

Trimming cost V 6 bases and J 0 bases, with 15 bases left between them. CDR3 size: 15 residues. Per the germline V gene, CDR1 is DFQATT and CDR2 is SNEGSKA (reference sequence). This clonotype was recorded at least ten times. Its antigen is not identified. With a J-beta primer mix and a sample-barcoded 5' primer, a second PCR ran about 7 to 12 cycles. One entry per CDR3 protein, called by TCRdb with MiXCR from the 5' RACE reads. The sample consists of roughly 650,000 distinct CDR3 sequences, approximately 30% of them appearing once. The chain joins TRBV20-1 to TRBJ1-5; D unresolved. The source of this sequence is a woman older than 75 in good health. Sequenced input: blood. The CDR3 is CSARKDEYSNQPQHF. Here the CDR3 DNA reads TGCAGTGCAAGGAAGGACGAATATAGCAATCAGCCCCAGCATTTT.